This is a list of T cell receptor beta chains from one sample in a study of T cell responses to AZD1222 COVID-19 vaccine. Only in-frame clones appear in the TCRdb table, and some are missing; sequencing was by immunoSEQ multiplex PCR. This table holds about 140,000 clones, 80% to 95% found once. The material sequenced was peripheral blood, taken on day 0 of AZD1222 vaccination. The source is an adult in good health. Both conserved end residues are part of each CDR3. The order of the fields is CDR3 length, V gene, CDR3 protein.

17 | TRBV19 | CASRRTSGRGGRNEQFF
15 | TRBV27 | CASRGQGLMNTEAFF
14 | TRBV7-9 | CASSLATGVDTQYF
15 | TRBV6-5 | CASSYVAGDSYEQYF
12 | TRBV6-1 | CASSESSYEQYF
11 | TRBV6-4 | CAATGLSPLHF
16 | TRBV28 | CASSSGQGLLYYGYTF
14 | TRBV19 | CASSPRGLREKLFF
12 | TRBV6-5 | CATMDGVYGYTF
14 | TRBV20-1 | CSASRGPSYNEQFF
15 | TRBV6-5 | CASSSVVWEGYGYTF
14 | TRBV6-5 | CASSYDRGLDEQYF
15 | TRBV20-1 | CSASGQAIAKNIQYF
17 | TRBV7-9 | CASSPSSLAHLGNEQFF
14 | TRBV10-3 | CAISELGQGVEAFF
14 | TRBV6-1 | CATLGAGEGNEQFF
13 | TRBV27 | CASSFELNTEAFF
15 | TRBV5-1 | CASSLRDSTNEKLFF
16 | TRBV28 | CASSHGGSRNTGELFF
15 | TRBV27 | CASSFRLAAKETQYF
15 | TRBV20-1 | CSASGARVSDYEQYF
14 | TRBV10-3 | CAISESGANSPLHF
14 | TRBV28 | CASSPTSGRYEQYF
14 | TRBV7-2 | CASSIRQEGNEQYF
15 | TRBV19 | CASSMQGALDEKLFF
15 | TRBV2 | CASSGGTGASDEQFF
15 | TRBV5-5 | CASSFQGQNNEKLFF
14 | TRBV28 | CASSWNLGVYGYTF
14 | TRBV28 | CASPPPGNLRGAFF
16 | TRBV14 | CASSPDTTGLNQPQHF
16 | TRBV2 | CASSERLAGGRETQYF
16 | TRBV7-7 | CASSLVPQGSTGELFF
15 | TRBV27 | CASSLSPGGGSGYTF
15 | TRBV6-1 | CASSEVWEGVYEQYF
13 | TRBV6-6 | CASSPLGRNTIYF
13 | TRBV7-9 | CASSLGQWGEAFF
14 | TRBV6-5 | CASSYWRTNEKLFF
14 | TRBV19 | CASSIPGAIQPQHF
13 | TRBV5-4 | CASSPTQFNEAFF
15 | TRBV27 | CASSDGTGGSSGAFF
14 | TRBV5-1 | CASSLVQQNTEAFF
14 | TRBV6-6 | CASRREGLTDTQYF
16 | TRBV18 | CASSPDPTGYTGELFF
13 | TRBV4-2 | CASSLFKGNEQYF
13 | TRBV7-9 | CASRSDSNTEAFF
15 | TRBV4-2 | CASSQDQREDYGYTF
17 | TRBV28 | CASLATPLNSQVYEQYF
11 | TRBV14 | CASSLSETQYF
17 | TRBV7-9 | CASSLESYTYSNQPQHF
16 | TRBV28 | CASGEAGTTFSYEQYF
16 | TRBV3-1/TRBV3-2 | CASSQGGRARDTEAFF
14 | TRBV2 | CASSFEGANEKLFF
14 | TRBV4-1 | CASSHSLSNQPQHF
16 | TRBV2 | CASNGLAGANTGELFF
15 | TRBV28 | CASSKRRGAIGELFF
14 | TRBV7-9 | CASTPGRGNNEQFF
15 | TRBV14 | CASSQYRQNTDTQYF